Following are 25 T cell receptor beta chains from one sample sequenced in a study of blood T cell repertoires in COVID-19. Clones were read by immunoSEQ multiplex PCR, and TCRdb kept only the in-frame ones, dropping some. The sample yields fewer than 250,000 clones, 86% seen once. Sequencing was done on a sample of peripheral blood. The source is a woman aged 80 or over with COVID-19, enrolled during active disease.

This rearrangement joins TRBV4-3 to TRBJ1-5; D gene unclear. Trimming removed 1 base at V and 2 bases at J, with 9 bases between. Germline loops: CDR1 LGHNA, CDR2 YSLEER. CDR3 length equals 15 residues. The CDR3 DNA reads TGCGCCAGCAGCCAAGCCCTCGCAGGCAATCAGCCCCAGCATTTT. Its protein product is CASSQALAGNQPQHF.

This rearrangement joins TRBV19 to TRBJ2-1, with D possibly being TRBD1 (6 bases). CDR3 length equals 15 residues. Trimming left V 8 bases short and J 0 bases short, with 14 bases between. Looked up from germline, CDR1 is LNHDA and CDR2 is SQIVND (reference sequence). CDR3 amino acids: CASSTGLDSYNEQFF. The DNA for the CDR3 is TGTGCCAGTTCGACAGGCTTAGACTCCTACAATGAGCAGTTCTTC.

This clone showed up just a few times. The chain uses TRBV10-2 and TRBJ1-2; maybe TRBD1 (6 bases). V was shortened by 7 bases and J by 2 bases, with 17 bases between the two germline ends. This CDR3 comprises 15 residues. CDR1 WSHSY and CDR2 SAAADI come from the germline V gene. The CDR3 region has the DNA TGCGCCAGCATCGAAGGGCAGGGGCGAAACTATGGCTACACCTTC. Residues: CASIEGQGRNYGYTF.

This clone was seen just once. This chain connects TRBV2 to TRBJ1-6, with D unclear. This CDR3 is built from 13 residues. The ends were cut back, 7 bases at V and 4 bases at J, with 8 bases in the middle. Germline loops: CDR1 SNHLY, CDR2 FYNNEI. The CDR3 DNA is TGTGCCAGCAAACCGCAGTATAATTCACCCCTCCACTTT. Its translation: CASKPQYNSPLHF.

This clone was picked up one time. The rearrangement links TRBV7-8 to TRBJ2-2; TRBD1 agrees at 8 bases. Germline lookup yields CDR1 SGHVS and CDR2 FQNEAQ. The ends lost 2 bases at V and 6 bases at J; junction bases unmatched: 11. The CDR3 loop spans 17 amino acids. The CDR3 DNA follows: TGTGCCAGCAGCTTACAACCGGGACAGGCTCTATCCGGGGAGCTGTTTTTT. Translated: CASSLQPGQALSGELFF. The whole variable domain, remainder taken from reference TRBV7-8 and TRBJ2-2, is GAGVSQSPRYKVAKRGQDVALRCDPISGHVSLFWYQQALGQGPEFLTYFQNEAQLDKSGLPSDRFFAERPEGSVSTLKIQRTQQEDSAVYLCASSLQPGQALSGELFFGEGSRLTVL.

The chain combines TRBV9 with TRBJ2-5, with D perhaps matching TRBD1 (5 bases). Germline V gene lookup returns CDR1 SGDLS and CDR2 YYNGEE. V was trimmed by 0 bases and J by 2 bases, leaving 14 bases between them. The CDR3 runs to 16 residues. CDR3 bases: TGTGCCAGCAGCGTAGCCTCACAGGCGATTCAAGAGACCCAGTACTTC. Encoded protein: CASSVASQAIQETQYF.

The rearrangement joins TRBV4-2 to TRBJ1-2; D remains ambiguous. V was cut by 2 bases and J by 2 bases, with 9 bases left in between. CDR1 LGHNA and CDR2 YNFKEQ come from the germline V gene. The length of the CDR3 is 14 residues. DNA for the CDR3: TGTGCCAGCAGCCAACCCTTAATGAACTATGGCTACACCTTC. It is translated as CASSQPLMNYGYTF.

CDR3 loop: CASTNKGASQYF. The CDR3 nucleotides read TGTGCCAGCACAAACAAGGGGGCTTCGCAGTATTTT. The chain recombines TRBV6-6 with TRBJ2-3; 7 nucleotides match TRBD1. Germline trimming cut 7 bases from V and 10 bases from J; bases unmatched to any gene: 8. From germline, CDR1 is MNHNY and CDR2 SVGAGI (reference sequence). The CDR3 has 12 residues.

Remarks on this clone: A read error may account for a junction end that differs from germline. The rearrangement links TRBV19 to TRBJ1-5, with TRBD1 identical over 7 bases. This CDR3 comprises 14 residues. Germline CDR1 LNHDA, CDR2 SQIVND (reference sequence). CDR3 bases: TGTGCCAGTAGTATAACTGAGGGACAGACCCCAGCGAATTTT. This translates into CASSITEGQTPANF.

Here the CDR3 DNA reads TGTGCCACCAGTGATTTGCAAAGGCGGGGGGGCACAGATACGCAGTATTTT. This sequence encodes CATSDLQRRGGTDTQYF. This rearrangement joins TRBV24-1 to TRBJ2-3; 8 bases fit TRBD2. Germline V CDR1 and CDR2: KGHDR, SFDVKD. Losses at the gene ends were 0 bases for V and 1 base for J; bases not matched to a gene: 5. The CDR3 extends over 17 amino acids.

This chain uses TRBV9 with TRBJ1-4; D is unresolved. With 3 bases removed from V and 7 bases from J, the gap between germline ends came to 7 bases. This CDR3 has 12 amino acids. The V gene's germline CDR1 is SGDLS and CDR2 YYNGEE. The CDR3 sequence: CASSDRSEKLFF. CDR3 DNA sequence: TGTGCCAGCAGCGACCGTAGTGAAAAACTGTTTTTT.

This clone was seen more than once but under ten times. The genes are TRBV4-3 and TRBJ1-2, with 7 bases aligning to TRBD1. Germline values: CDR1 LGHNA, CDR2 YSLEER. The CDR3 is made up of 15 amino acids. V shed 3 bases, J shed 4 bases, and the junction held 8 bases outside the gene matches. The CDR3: CASSQVGQETYGYTF. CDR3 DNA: TGCGCCAGCAGCCAGGTTGGACAGGAAACCTATGGCTACACCTTC.

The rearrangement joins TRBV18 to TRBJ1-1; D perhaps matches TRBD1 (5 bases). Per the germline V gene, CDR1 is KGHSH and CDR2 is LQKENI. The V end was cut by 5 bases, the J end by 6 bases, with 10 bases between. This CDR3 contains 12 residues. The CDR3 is CASSSGKAEAFF. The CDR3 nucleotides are TGTGCCAGCTCATCAGGGAAGGCTGAAGCTTTCTTT.

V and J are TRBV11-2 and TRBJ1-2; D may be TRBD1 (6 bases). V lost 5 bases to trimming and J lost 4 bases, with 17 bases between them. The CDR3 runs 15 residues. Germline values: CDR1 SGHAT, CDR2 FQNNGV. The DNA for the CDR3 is TGTGCCAGCAGCCCCGGGGGAGGGGGAGGCTATGGCTACACCTTC. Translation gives CASSPGGGGGYGYTF. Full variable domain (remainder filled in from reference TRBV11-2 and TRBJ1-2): EAGVAQSPRYKIIEKRQSVAFWCNPISGHATLYWYQQILGQGPKLLIQFQNNGVVDDSQLPKDRFSAERLKGVDSTLKIQPAKLEDSAVYLCASSPGGGGGYGYTFGSGTRLTVV.

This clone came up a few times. The CDR3 spells CASSPGPAQETQYF. CDR3 nucleotides: TGTGCCAGCTCACCGGGGCCAGCACAAGAGACCCAGTACTTC. The V gene is TRBV18, the J gene TRBJ2-5; TRBD1 is a possible D gene (5 bases). V dropped 3 bases and J dropped 2 bases, with 10 bases sitting between them. Germline loops: CDR1 KGHSH, CDR2 LQKENI. CDR3 length: 14 amino acids.

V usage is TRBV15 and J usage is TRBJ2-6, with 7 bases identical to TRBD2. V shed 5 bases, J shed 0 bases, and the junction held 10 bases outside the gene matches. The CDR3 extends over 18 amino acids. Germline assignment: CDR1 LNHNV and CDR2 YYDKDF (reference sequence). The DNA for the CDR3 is TGTGCCACCAGCTCCCTTTGGGCGGGGGACTCTGGGGCCAACGTCCTGACTTTC. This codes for CATSSLWAGDSGANVLTF.

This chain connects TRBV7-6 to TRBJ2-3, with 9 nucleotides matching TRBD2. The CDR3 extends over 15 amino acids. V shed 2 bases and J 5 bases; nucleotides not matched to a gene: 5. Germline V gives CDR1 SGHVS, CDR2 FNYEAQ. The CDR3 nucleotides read TGTGCCAGCAGCTTACGGCTAGCGGGGCAAGATACGCAGTATTTT. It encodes CASSLRLAGQDTQYF.

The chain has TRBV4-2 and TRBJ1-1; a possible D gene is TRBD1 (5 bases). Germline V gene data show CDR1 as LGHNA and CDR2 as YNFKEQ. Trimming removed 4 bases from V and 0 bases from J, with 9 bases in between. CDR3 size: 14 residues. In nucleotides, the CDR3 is TGTGCCAGCAGCCCCAGGGTGTTGAACACTGAAGCTTTCTTT. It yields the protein CASSPRVLNTEAFF.

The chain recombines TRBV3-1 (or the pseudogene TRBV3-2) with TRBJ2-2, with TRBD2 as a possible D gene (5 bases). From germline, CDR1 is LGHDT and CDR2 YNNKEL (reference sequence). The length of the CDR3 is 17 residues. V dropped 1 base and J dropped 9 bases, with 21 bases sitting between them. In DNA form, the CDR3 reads TGTGCCAGCAGCCAAGTTAATCCAGGCCGTTGGGAGCGGGAGCTGTTTTTT. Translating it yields CASSQVNPGRWERELFF.

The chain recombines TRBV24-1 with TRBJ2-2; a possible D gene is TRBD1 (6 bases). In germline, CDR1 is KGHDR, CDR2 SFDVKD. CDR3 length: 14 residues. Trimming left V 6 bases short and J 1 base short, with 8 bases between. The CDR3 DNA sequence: TGTGCCACCAGTAAGGGACAGAACACCGGGGAGCTGTTTTTT. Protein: CATSKGQNTGELFF.

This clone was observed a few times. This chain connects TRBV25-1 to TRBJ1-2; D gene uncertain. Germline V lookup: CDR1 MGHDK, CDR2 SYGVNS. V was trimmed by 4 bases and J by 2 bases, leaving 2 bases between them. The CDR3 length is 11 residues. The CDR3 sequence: CASSVNYGYTF. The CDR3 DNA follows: TGTGCCAGCAGTGTAAACTATGGCTACACCTTC.

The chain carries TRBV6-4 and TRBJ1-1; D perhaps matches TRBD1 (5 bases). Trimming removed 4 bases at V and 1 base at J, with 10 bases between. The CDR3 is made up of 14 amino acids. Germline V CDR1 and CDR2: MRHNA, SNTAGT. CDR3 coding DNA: TGTGCCAGCAGTGTTCAGGGCCAGAACACTGAAGCTTTCTTT. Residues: CASSVQGQNTEAFF.

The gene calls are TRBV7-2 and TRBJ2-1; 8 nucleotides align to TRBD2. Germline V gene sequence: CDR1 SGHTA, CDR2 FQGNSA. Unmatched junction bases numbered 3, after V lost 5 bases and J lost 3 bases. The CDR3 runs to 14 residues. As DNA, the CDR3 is TGTGCCAGCAGCCACGGGGGGGACTACAATGAGCAGTTCTTC. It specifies CASSHGGDYNEQFF.

The CDR3 region has the DNA TGCGCCAGCAGCCAAACAGGGATCTCTGGAAACACCATATATTTT. It codes for CASSQTGISGNTIYF. The chain combines TRBV5-1 with TRBJ1-3; possible D gene TRBD1, 6 bases. The CDR3 spans 15 residues. Per germline, CDR1 SGHRS and CDR2 YFSETQ. V was shortened by 4 bases and J by 0 bases, with 11 bases between the two germline ends.

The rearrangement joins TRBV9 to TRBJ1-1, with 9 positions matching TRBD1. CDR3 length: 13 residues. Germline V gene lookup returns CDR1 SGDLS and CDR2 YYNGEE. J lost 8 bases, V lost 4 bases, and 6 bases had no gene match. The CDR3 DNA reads TGTGCCAGCAGCCAACAGGGGGCGGGAGAAGCTTTCTTT. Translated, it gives CASSQQGAGEAFF.